The rows below give T cell receptor beta chains drawn from one sample of a study of tumor-infiltrating lymphocytes in primary liver carcinoma. TCRdb independently ran MiXCR on the multiplex PCR reads; one entry per CDR3 protein. The data contain tens of thousands of distinct CDR3 sequences, 70% to 80% of them singletons. Specimen: liver tumor tissue from sampling region 4. The source is a man in his forties or fifties with primary liver carcinoma and hepatitis B virus infection. Each CDR3 is given with its conserved first and last residue. Fields, in order: J gene, D gene, clone size, V gene, CDR3 DNA, CDR3 protein. D genes are given only for firm matches. Clone sizes are given selectively: once, few, many, or a class where the clone is expanded.

j_call: TRBJ2-3; d_call: NA; clone_size: NA; v_call: TRBV5-1; cdr3_nt: TGCGCCAGCAACTTTGAACTCCGACTGGAAACCCTAACAGATACGCAGTATTTT; cdr3_aa: CASNFELRLETLTDTQYF
j_call: TRBJ2-4; d_call: TRBD1; clone_size: NA; v_call: TRBV11-1; cdr3_nt: TGTGCCAGCAGTTCTCCGGGACAGGGAACATCAAAAAACATTCAGTATTTC; cdr3_aa: CASSSPGQGTSKNIQYF
j_call: TRBJ2-1; d_call: NA; clone_size: NA; v_call: TRBV5-6; cdr3_nt: TGTGCCAGTAGCTCCCTACTTAGCGGCTCAAACTCCTACAATGAGCAGTTCTTC; cdr3_aa: CASSSLLSGSNSYNEQFF
j_call: TRBJ2-2; d_call: NA; clone_size: NA; v_call: TRBV6-6; cdr3_nt: TGTGCCATCTCCGCCGCCCGAGGGACCGTGGAGCTGTCTTTT; cdr3_aa: CAISAARGTVELSF
j_call: TRBJ1-5; d_call: NA; clone_size: few; v_call: TRBV12-3/TRBV12-4; cdr3_nt: TGTGCCGGCAGTCTTTCGGGTTCCAATCAGCCCCAGCATTTT; cdr3_aa: CAGSLSGSNQPQHF
j_call: TRBJ2-1; d_call: NA; clone_size: NA; v_call: TRBV5-6; cdr3_nt: TGTGTCGACAGCTTCCGGGGCGTGAGCTCCTACAATGAGCAGTTCTTC; cdr3_aa: CVDSFRGVSSYNEQFF
j_call: TRBJ2-1; d_call: TRBD1; clone_size: NA; v_call: TRBV4-2; cdr3_nt: TGTGCCAGCAGCCACGCCGGGCGACAGGGGAATAATGGGCAGTTCTTC; cdr3_aa: CASSHAGRQGNNGQFF
j_call: TRBJ2-5; d_call: NA; clone_size: medium-sized; v_call: TRBV6-2/TRBV6-3; cdr3_nt: TGTGCCAGCAGACCGGGATTAGAGACCCAGTACTTC; cdr3_aa: CASRPGLETQYF
j_call: TRBJ2-2; d_call: TRBD2; clone_size: NA; v_call: TRBV29-1; cdr3_nt: TGCAGCATTGGGACTAGCGCGGCGAAGACCGGGGAGCTCTTGTTT; cdr3_aa: CSIGTSAAKTGELLF
j_call: TRBJ1-6; d_call: NA; clone_size: NA; v_call: TRBV4-3; cdr3_nt: TGCGCCAGCAGCCCCTGGGGCAAGGGAAGGAATTCACCCCTCCACTTT; cdr3_aa: CASSPWGKGRNSPLHF
j_call: TRBJ2-2; d_call: NA; clone_size: once; v_call: TRBV7-9; cdr3_nt: TGTACCAGCAGCTTAGCTCTTCAGGATTGGACCGGGGAGCTGTTTTTT; cdr3_aa: CTSSLALQDWTGELFF
j_call: TRBJ2-1; d_call: NA; clone_size: NA; v_call: TRBV5-1; cdr3_nt: TGCGCCAGCAGCTCGACGGGGCTACCTGAGCAGTTCTTC; cdr3_aa: CASSSTGLPEQFF
j_call: TRBJ2-7; d_call: TRBD1; clone_size: NA; v_call: TRBV6-5; cdr3_nt: TGTGCCAGCATGGGGACAGGCGTGTATGAGCAGTACTTC; cdr3_aa: CASMGTGVYEQYF
j_call: TRBJ2-5; d_call: NA; clone_size: NA; v_call: TRBV7-9; cdr3_nt: TGTGCCAGCAGTTTAGCCTGGATAGAGACCCAGTACTTC; cdr3_aa: CASSLAWIETQYF
j_call: TRBJ2-1; d_call: TRBD2; clone_size: NA; v_call: TRBV12-3/TRBV12-4; cdr3_nt: TGTATCAGCAGTTTAGCGGGAGGACCCTACAATGAGCAGTTCTTC; cdr3_aa: CISSLAGGPYNEQFF
j_call: TRBJ2-3; d_call: TRBD2; clone_size: NA; v_call: TRBV30; cdr3_nt: TGTGCCTGGATCCCCGGACTAGTAGGATCCGTCACAGATACGCAGTATTTT; cdr3_aa: CAWIPGLVGSVTDTQYF
j_call: TRBJ2-7; d_call: NA; clone_size: NA; v_call: TRBV7-9; cdr3_nt: TGTGCCAGCAACCTCGACATCTACGAGCAGTACTTC; cdr3_aa: CASNLDIYEQYF
j_call: TRBJ2-4; d_call: NA; clone_size: NA; v_call: TRBV11-2; cdr3_nt: TGTACCAGCACTACTTCGGCGGTGGCCAAAAACATTCAGTACTTC; cdr3_aa: CTSTTSAVAKNIQYF
j_call: TRBJ1-2; d_call: NA; clone_size: NA; v_call: TRBV6-2/TRBV6-3; cdr3_nt: TGTGCCAGCAGCTCCGGACTAATGAAGTATGGCTGCACCTTC; cdr3_aa: CASSSGLMKYGCTF
j_call: TRBJ1-1; d_call: TRBD1; clone_size: many; v_call: TRBV28; cdr3_nt: TGTGCCAGCATCCCTGCCCAGGGGGCCGACACTGAAGCTTTCTTT; cdr3_aa: CASIPAQGADTEAFF
j_call: TRBJ2-1; d_call: NA; clone_size: NA; v_call: TRBV28; cdr3_nt: TGTGTCACCCCCTCATCTAGTCGTGAACAGTTCTTC; cdr3_aa: CVTPSSSREQFF
j_call: TRBJ2-1; d_call: TRBD2; clone_size: NA; v_call: TRBV28; cdr3_nt: TGTGCCAGCAGTTTCGGGCGGGGGGGCGATAAGCAGTTCTTC; cdr3_aa: CASSFGRGGDKQFF
j_call: TRBJ2-7; d_call: NA; clone_size: NA; v_call: TRBV28; cdr3_nt: TGTGGCAGCAGTCCCGCTACAGAGGGAATCAACGAGCAGTACTTC; cdr3_aa: CGSSPATEGINEQYF
j_call: TRBJ2-3; d_call: NA; clone_size: NA; v_call: TRBV4-2; cdr3_nt: TGTGCCAGCAGCCAAGATATGGGGATTAGGGGCGGTACGCCGTATTTT; cdr3_aa: CASSQDMGIRGGTPYF
j_call: TRBJ2-2; d_call: TRBD2; clone_size: NA; v_call: TRBV6-1; cdr3_nt: TGCGCCAGCAGCGAGGAGGCGGGAGGGAGCATCGGGGAGCTGTTTTTT; cdr3_aa: CASSEEAGGSIGELFF
j_call: TRBJ2-7; d_call: NA; clone_size: NA; v_call: TRBV4-3; cdr3_nt: TGCGCCAGCAACCAGGGAGAGGGAAAGCAGTACTTC; cdr3_aa: CASNQGEGKQYF
j_call: TRBJ2-2; d_call: NA; clone_size: many; v_call: TRBV24-1; cdr3_nt: TGTGCCACCAGTGATTTGATGGACACCGGGGAGCTGTTTTTT; cdr3_aa: CATSDLMDTGELFF
j_call: TRBJ2-2; d_call: NA; clone_size: NA; v_call: TRBV6-5; cdr3_nt: TGTCCCAGCAGTTACCGGACTTGCTGGGCCGGGGAGCTGTTTTTT; cdr3_aa: CPSSYRTCWAGELFF
j_call: TRBJ2-3; d_call: NA; clone_size: NA; v_call: TRBV11-1; cdr3_nt: TGTGCCAGCATTAATAGCGGTAGGCCTGATACGCAGTATTTT; cdr3_aa: CASINSGRPDTQYF
j_call: TRBJ1-1; d_call: TRBD1; clone_size: many; v_call: TRBV5-1; cdr3_nt: TGCGCCAGCAGTTTGCAGACAGGGATGAACACTGAAGCTTTCTTT; cdr3_aa: CASSLQTGMNTEAFF
j_call: TRBJ2-5; d_call: NA; clone_size: NA; v_call: TRBV7-8; cdr3_nt: TGTGCCACCAGCCCCTGGGAGACCCAGTACTTC; cdr3_aa: CATSPWETQYF
j_call: TRBJ2-5; d_call: NA; clone_size: few; v_call: TRBV5-5; cdr3_nt: TGTGCCAGCAGCTTGAGCGTTGACATTCAAGAGACCCAATACTTC; cdr3_aa: CASSLSVDIQETQYF
j_call: TRBJ2-7; d_call: NA; clone_size: NA; v_call: TRBV11-1; cdr3_nt: TGTCCCAGTAGGGGGAAGCGATCCTACAAGCAGTACTTC; cdr3_aa: CPSRGKRSYKQYF
j_call: TRBJ2-5; d_call: NA; clone_size: NA; v_call: TRBV7-2; cdr3_nt: TGTGCCAGCAGTCTTCACAGAGAGGTCCAGTACTTC; cdr3_aa: CASSLHREVQYF
j_call: TRBJ1-1; d_call: NA; clone_size: NA; v_call: TRBV5-6; cdr3_nt: TGTGCCAGCAGCTTGGCACGGACAAGGGCTGAAGCATTATTT; cdr3_aa: CASSLARTRAEALF
j_call: TRBJ2-5; d_call: NA; clone_size: NA; v_call: TRBV29-1; cdr3_nt: TGCAGCGTTGGGGGAACAGGACCTCCGTGGGAGATCCAGTACTTC; cdr3_aa: CSVGGTGPPWEIQYF